Sequencing of this T cell receptor (beta chain) was carried out in a study of blood T cell repertoires in COVID-19. About the research overall: Sites across the United States, Italy and Spain contributed samples from acute and convalescent COVID-19. T cells, B-cell-depleted T cells, or PBMCs supplied cDNA or gDNA.

Trimming removed 0 bases at V and 0 bases at J, with 9 bases between. The germline CDR1 and CDR2 sequences are SGHAT and FQNNGV. The CDR3 contains 15 residues. Sequencing was performed with immunoSEQ multiplex PCR; in TCRdb, only in-frame clones are kept and a portion is missing. This table has almost 400,000 clones, more than 75% appearing once. Participants were aged about 18 to 89 years from about two dozen US areas. Cohort allocation depended upon clinical history that participants reported. The sequenced material came from PBMCs or T cells enriched from blood (not recorded which). This TCR came from a woman in her twenties or thirties with acute COVID-19. The chain carries TRBV11-2 and TRBJ2-7; no definite D call. Here the CDR3 reads CASSLERVSSYEQYF. The CDR3 coding sequence is TGTGCCAGCAGCTTAGAACGGGTTAGCTCCTACGAGCAGTACTTC.